This TCR beta chain comes out of a study of blood T cells in healthy people across ages. Study-level results: Not knowing donor CMV status may have confounded expanded clonotype changes.

Turning to this clonotype: Its antigen remains unidentified.

Combining a sample-barcoded 5' primer with a J-beta primer mix, a second PCR ran for 7 to 11 cycles. MiXCR was run by TCRdb on the 5' RACE reads, yielding one entry per CDR3 protein. The repertoire holds about 1.8 million distinct CDR3 sequences, less than 50% seen once, with around 2.1% in the top ten. Investigators took roughly 9.5 milliliters of peripheral blood from every donor. The study isolated at least 7 million PBMCs from each sample. Germline loops: CDR1 MNHEY, CDR2 SMNVEV (reference sequence). There are 19 residues in the CDR3. V shed 6 bases and J 1 base; nucleotides not matched to a gene: 20.

Source material: blood. The chain uses TRBV27 and TRBJ1-1; TRBD1 aligns across 7 bases. The TCR originated in a woman aged 35 to 49 in good health. The CDR3 here is CASSPVGLQGIGTNTEAFF. CDR3 coding DNA: TGTGCCAGCAGCCCCGTGGGACTACAGGGGATAGGAACGAACACTGAAGCTTTCTTT.